Presented here are 23 T cell receptor beta chains from one specimen sequenced in a study of shared clonotypes between healthy human individuals (TCRdb year 2020). Library construction relied on the immunoSEQ multiplex PCR assay. TCRdb limited this immuneACCESS table to in-frame rearrangements with V and J called. A share of clones is missing; checked studies link under half to unresolved V genes, and the rest is unexplained. The sample yields roughly 1 million clones; around three quarters were counted once. The ten top clones hold about 0.52% of the sample. The sample comprised memory CD4+ T cells from PBMCs. In the paper's terms, the cell subset or site label means: CD45RA-negative fraction. The source of these receptors is a man between 18 and 29 years old in good health. Some clones in this sample may be carry-over from other donors' samples.

The J gene is TRBJ1-1, the V gene TRBV5-1; D ambiguous. Trimming pared 2 bases from V and 4 bases from J, leaving 12 bases between. The CDR3 runs to 14 residues. Per germline, CDR1 SGHRS and CDR2 YFSETQ. CDR3 amino acids: CASSLAPEGTEAFF. The CDR3 DNA follows: TGCGCCAGCAGCTTAGCACCTGAAGGCACTGAAGCTTTCTTT.

V and J are TRBV7-2 and TRBJ2-5; TRBD2 agrees at 7 bases. V shed 0 bases and J 2 bases; nucleotides not matched to a gene: 6. Germline V gene lookup returns CDR1 SGHTA and CDR2 FQGNSA. The CDR3 runs to 16 residues. For the CDR3, the DNA is TGTGCCAGCAGCTTAGCCCTGGCTAGCGGACAAGAGACCCAGTACTTC. Translated: CASSLALASGQETQYF.

The chain employs TRBV2 and TRBJ2-1; 8 bases align to TRBD2. Trimming took 1 base from V and 9 from J; bases not matched to a gene: 2. Germline CDR1 SNHLY, CDR2 FYNNEI. The CDR3 is 13 amino acids. The CDR3 loop reads CASSEERELEQFF. The CDR3 bases are TGTGCCAGCAGTGAAGAGCGGGAGCTTGAGCAGTTCTTC. The whole variable domain, remainder taken from reference TRBV2 and TRBJ2-1, is EPEVTQTPSHQVTQMGQEVILRCVPISNHLYFYWYRQILGQKVEFLVSFYNNEISEKSEIFDDQFSVERPDGSNFTLKIRSTKLEDSAMYFCASSEERELEQFFGPGTRLTVL.

V is TRBV5-1 and J is TRBJ2-2, with 14 bases that match TRBD2. The V gene's germline CDR1 is SGHRS and CDR2 YFSETQ. Unmatched junction bases numbered 5, after V lost 7 bases and J lost 6 bases. This CDR3 comprises 15 residues. The CDR3, as DNA: TGCGCCAGCCTGGGACTAGCGGGAGAGGCCGGGGAGCTGTTTTTT. Its protein is CASLGLAGEAGELFF.

This clone was observed a single time. V and J are TRBV5-1 and TRBJ2-2, with a possible D match to TRBD1 (6 bases). The V gene's germline CDR1 is SGHRS and CDR2 YFSETQ. The CDR3 runs 14 residues. V gave up 4 bases and J gave up 5 bases, with 12 bases separating them. The CDR3 DNA follows: TGCGCCAGCAGCGGGATACAGGGAACCGGGGAGCTGTTTTTT. As protein: CASSGIQGTGELFF. The variable domain in full, with the rest retrieved from reference TRBV5-1 and TRBJ2-2, is KAGVTQTPRYLIKTRGQQVTLSCSPISGHRSVSWYQQTPGQGLQFLFEYFSETQRNKGNFPGRFSGRQFSNSRSEMNVSTLELGDSALYLCASSGIQGTGELFFGEGSRLTVL.

The chain uses TRBV5-1 and TRBJ2-2; TRBD2 matches at 10 bases. There are 19 residues in the CDR3. The J segment lost 3 bases and the V segment lost 1 base, leaving 12 bases of the junction unmatched. CDR1 is SGHRS, CDR2 YFSETQ, per germline. CDR3 protein: CASSLRPSGSFGHTGELFF. In nucleotides, the CDR3 is TGCGCCAGCAGCTTGCGGCCTAGCGGGAGTTTTGGGCACACCGGGGAGCTGTTTTTT.

The rearrangement links TRBV7-3 to TRBJ2-3; TRBD1 agrees at 7 bases. This CDR3 region has 14 residues. Looked up from germline, CDR1 is SGHTA and CDR2 is FQGTGA. With V trimmed by 2 bases and J by 3 bases, 2 bases remained unmatched. The CDR3 DNA follows: TGTGCCAGCAGCTTATTGGGACAGACAGATACGCAGTATTTT. It specifies CASSLLGQTDTQYF.

The gene calls are TRBV29-1 and TRBJ2-3; 8 nucleotides agree with TRBD1. The germline gives CDR1 SQVTM, CDR2 ANQGSEA. After removal of 4 bases from V and 2 bases from J, the junction contained 8 bases not matched to a gene. This CDR3 region has 15 residues. In DNA, the CDR3 is TGCAGCGTTGTAACTAGTCAGGGGGCCACAGATACGCAGTATTTT. This gives the protein CSVVTSQGATDTQYF.

The gene calls are TRBV11-3 and TRBJ2-1; 7 bases agree with TRBD1. The CDR3 totals 14 residues. Germline loops: CDR1 SGHNT, CDR2 YENEEA. The J segment lost 8 bases and the V segment lost 4 bases, leaving 8 bases of the junction unmatched. The CDR3 bases are TGTGCCAGCAGCTCTACCCCAGGGGGTGATGAGCAGTTCTTC. This sequence encodes CASSSTPGGDEQFF.

The chain uses TRBV6-6 and TRBJ1-1, with unresolved D. From germline, CDR1 is MNHNY and CDR2 SVGAGI (reference sequence). The CDR3 covers 13 residues. The germline V and J ends were trimmed by 8 bases and 1 base, with 11 bases remaining between them. The CDR3: CASGVKKNTEAFF. DNA of the CDR3: TGTGCCAGCGGGGTTAAAAAGAACACTGAAGCTTTCTTT.

This sequence joins TRBV7-9 and TRBJ2-2; a weak D match, TRBD2 (6 bases). V dropped 4 bases and J dropped 0 bases, with 12 bases sitting between them. Germline loops: CDR1 SEHNR, CDR2 FQNEAQ (reference sequence). The CDR3 spans 16 residues. The DNA for the CDR3 is TGTGCCAGCAGCTCTACCCGGGGGTCGAACACCGGGGAGCTGTTTTTT. This translates into CASSSTRGSNTGELFF.

V gene TRBV7-3 combines with J gene TRBJ2-6, with 12 bases matching TRBD1. Germline CDR1 is SGHTA and CDR2 is FQGTGA. The junction had 6 bases not matched to a gene; V was cut back by 3 bases and J by 3 bases. This CDR3 has 18 residues. CDR3 loop: CASSFMGQGARGANVLTF. Here the CDR3 DNA reads TGTGCCAGCAGCTTTATGGGACAGGGGGCTCGTGGGGCCAACGTCCTGACTTTC.

The chain joins TRBV7-9 to TRBJ2-7, with D tentatively TRBD1 or TRBD2 (5 bases each). The CDR3 loop spans 16 amino acids. V was shortened by 3 bases and J by 2 bases, with 17 bases between the two germline ends. The germline V gene has CDR1 SEHNR and CDR2 FQNEAQ (reference sequence). The CDR3 DNA reads TGTGCCAGCAGCTTGGGACGGAGCTTCGTTACCTACGAGCAGTACTTC. This translates into CASSLGRSFVTYEQYF.

This clone was seen a handful of times. The sample carries other DNA sequences with the same CDR3. J is TRBJ2-5 and V is TRBV7-9; no firm D call. The length of the CDR3 is 13 residues. From germline, CDR1 is SEHNR and CDR2 FQNEAQ (reference sequence). V was pared by 5 bases and J by 2 bases, with 9 bases between. The DNA of the CDR3 is TGTGCCAGCAGCCTTGTCACACAAGAGACCCAGTACTTC. It yields the protein CASSLVTQETQYF.

This clone was observed a single time. The J gene is TRBJ2-3, the V gene TRBV5-4, with TRBD1 identical over 7 bases. The CDR3 totals 16 residues. Trimming took 4 bases from V and 0 from J; bases not matched to a gene: 8. Germline V gives CDR1 SGHNT, CDR2 YYREEE (reference sequence). The CDR3: CASSPGGSRSTDTQYF. CDR3 sequence (DNA): TGTGCCAGCAGCCCAGGGGGTAGCAGAAGCACAGATACGCAGTATTTT.

Concerning this clone itself: At the DNA level, this CDR3 is encoded by other sequences in the same sample as well. The chain links TRBV20-1 to TRBJ2-5, with D uncertain. From germline, CDR1 is DFQATT and CDR2 SNEGSKA (reference sequence). The CDR3 extends over 11 amino acids. Deletions cut 1 base from V and 5 bases from J, with 5 bases between. Here the CDR3 reads CSARVGETQYF. CDR3 coding DNA: TGCAGTGCTAGAGTGGGGGAGACCCAGTACTTC.

In this sample, this clone turned up many times. The chain has TRBV27 and TRBJ1-5; 9 bases agree with TRBD1. CDR1 is MNHEY, CDR2 SMNVEV, per germline (reference sequence). The CDR3 contains 14 residues. Losses at the gene ends were 5 bases for V and 7 bases for J; bases not matched to a gene: 6. The CDR3 protein is CASSTGTGNQPQHF. DNA of the CDR3: TGTGCCAGCAGTACCGGGACAGGGAACCAGCCCCAGCATTTT.

The chain has TRBV6-4 and TRBJ2-1; 10 nucleotides match TRBD2. Germline V CDR1 and CDR2: MRHNA, SNTAGT. J gave up 3 bases and V 5 bases, and 4 bases lay outside the gene matches. CDR3 length: 15 amino acids. This chain's CDR3 is CASSRTSGLYNEQFF. As DNA, the CDR3 is TGTGCCAGCAGTAGGACTAGCGGACTCTACAATGAGCAGTTCTTC.

V usage is TRBV7-9 and J usage is TRBJ2-3; TRBD2 is a possible D gene (6 bases). Trimming removed 4 bases at V and 2 bases at J, with 10 bases between. Germline V lookup: CDR1 SEHNR, CDR2 FQNEAQ (reference sequence). This CDR3 is built from 14 residues. CDR3 in amino acids: CASSWDLITDTQYF. DNA for the CDR3: TGTGCCAGCAGCTGGGACTTGATCACAGATACGCAGTATTTT.

This clone came up a few times. The chain joins TRBV28 to TRBJ1-2, with D hard to call. The CDR3 is made up of 14 amino acids. CDR1 is MDHEN, CDR2 SYDVKM, per germline. V shed 4 bases and J shed 8 bases, with 17 bases lying between them. The CDR3 DNA reads TGTGCCAGCAGTTCTACCCCGGCACTCCGGGGCTACACCTTC. Amino acid sequence: CASSSTPALRGYTF.

This chain joins TRBV7-8 and TRBJ2-3; D is possibly TRBD2 (5 bases). The CDR3 contains 18 residues. Germline-derived CDR1 and CDR2 are SGHVS and FQNEAQ. Trimming left V 0 bases short and J 3 bases short, with 19 bases between. The CDR3 DNA sequence: TGTGCCAGCAGCTTAGCGAGGGTAGGCGGCATGGGGACAGATACGCAGTATTTT. Protein sequence: CASSLARVGGMGTDTQYF.

The chain uses TRBV6-1 and TRBJ2-2, with 7 bases identical to TRBD2. V shed 4 bases and J 2 bases; nucleotides not matched to a gene: 10. The CDR3 is 17 residues long. Germline CDR1 reads MNHNS; CDR2 reads SASEGT. The CDR3 sequence is CASSVGAASGNTGELFF. Written as DNA, the CDR3 is TGTGCCAGCAGTGTTGGGGCGGCTAGCGGAAACACCGGGGAGCTGTTTTTT.

CDR3 bases: TGTGCCAGCAGTACGGGACAGGGGGCTTGGAATGAGCAGTTCTTC. Translating gives CASSTGQGAWNEQFF. The chain uses TRBV5-8 and TRBJ2-1; 12 positions match TRBD1. This CDR3 spans 15 amino acids. V lost 5 bases to trimming and J lost 7 bases; unmatched junction nucleotides: 7. Germline V gene lookup returns CDR1 SGHTS and CDR2 YDEGEE.